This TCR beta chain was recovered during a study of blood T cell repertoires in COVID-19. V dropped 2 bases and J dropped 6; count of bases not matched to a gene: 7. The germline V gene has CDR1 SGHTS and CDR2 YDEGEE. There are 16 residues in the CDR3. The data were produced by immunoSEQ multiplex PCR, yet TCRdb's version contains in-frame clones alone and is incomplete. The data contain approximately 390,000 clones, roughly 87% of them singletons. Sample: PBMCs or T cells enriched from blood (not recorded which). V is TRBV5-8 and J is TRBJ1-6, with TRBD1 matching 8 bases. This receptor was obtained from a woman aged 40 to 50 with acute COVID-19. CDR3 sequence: CASSLLRGLGNSPLHF. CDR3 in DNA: TGTGCCAGCAGCTTACTCAGGGGGCTGGGTAATTCACCCCTCCACTTT.